Following are 7 T cell receptor beta chains from one sample sequenced in a study of OX40 agonist ivuxolimab in advanced cancers. Repertoires were generated with immunoSEQ multiplex PCR, while TCRdb's copy carries only in-frame clones and drops some. The profile shows roughly 25,000 clones, approximately 80% of them singletons. The specimen comprised CD4+ or CD8+ T cells sorted from blood, sampled in a trial of the OX40 agonist ivuxolimab. The receptors were sampled from an adult with an advanced solid tumor such as melanoma, head and neck, liver or kidney cancer.

This clone was seen once. This chain connects TRBV4-1 to TRBJ2-7; TRBD2 matches at 9 bases. The junction had 11 bases not matched to a gene; V was cut back by 1 base and J by 4 bases. The V gene's germline CDR1 is MGHRA and CDR2 YSYEKL. The CDR3 covers 17 residues. CDR3 sequence (DNA): TGCGCCAGCAGCCAAGGGGGAGCGGGGGGCCCCTCGTACGAGCAGTACTTC. Protein sequence: CASSQGGAGGPSYEQYF.

The chain couples TRBV27 to TRBJ2-2; 8 bases are shared with TRBD1. Trimming cost V 6 bases and J 0 bases; bases outside gene matches: 3. The CDR3 runs 15 residues. The germline CDR1 and CDR2 sequences are MNHEY and SMNVEV (reference sequence). The CDR3 DNA reads as TGTGCCAGCAGGGGACAGGACGCGAACACCGGGGAGCTGTTTTTT. Protein product: CASRGQDANTGELFF.

There are a few counts of this clone. V and J are TRBV7-9 and TRBJ2-5; 11 bases match TRBD1. Germline lookup yields CDR1 SEHNR and CDR2 FQNEAQ (reference sequence). V was pared by 3 bases and J by 5 bases, with 5 bases of the junction left unmatched. This CDR3 is built from 15 residues. CDR3 DNA sequence: TGTGCCAGCAGCTTCGGACAGGGGGCGGCGGAGACCCAGTACTTC. As protein: CASSFGQGAAETQYF.

J is TRBJ2-2 and V is TRBV4-2, with D perhaps matching TRBD1 (6 bases). CDR1 and CDR2 (germline): LGHNA, YNFKEQ. The CDR3 has 15 amino acids. The V and J ends lost 2 bases and 4 bases respectively, with 11 bases between them. The CDR3 sequence is CASSQPGQATGELFF. In DNA, the CDR3 is TGTGCCAGCAGCCAACCGGGACAAGCCACCGGGGAGCTGTTTTTT.

The chain links TRBV9 to TRBJ2-2; 9 bases align to TRBD1. This CDR3 region has 14 residues. Germline CDR1 reads SGDLS; CDR2 reads YYNGEE. J lost 7 bases, V lost 7 bases, and 8 bases had no gene match. The CDR3 DNA reads TGTGCCAGCTCATTACAGGGGGCCGGCGGGGAGCTGTTTTTT. Translation gives CASSLQGAGGELFF. The whole variable domain, filled in from reference TRBV9 and TRBJ2-2, reads DSGVTQTPKHLITATGQRVTLRCSPRSGDLSVYWYQQSLDQGLQFLIQYYNGEERAKGNILERFSAQQFPDLHSELNLSSLELGDSALYFCASSLQGAGGELFFGEGSRLTVL.

This clone was recorded a few times. The CDR3 nucleotides are TGTGCCAGCAGTTATACCAGCTTCACTGAAGCTTTCTTT. This sequence encodes CASSYTSFTEAFF. The V and J genes are TRBV6-5 and TRBJ1-1, with no clear D. Germline V gene data show CDR1 as MNHEY and CDR2 as SVGAGI. V gave up 3 bases and J gave up 4 bases, with 9 bases separating them. The CDR3 spans 13 residues.

The V call is TRBV5-1, the J call TRBJ2-7; possible D gene TRBD2, 6 bases. The ends were cut back, 2 bases at V and 4 bases at J, with 10 bases in the middle. The CDR3 is 13 residues long. Per the germline V gene, CDR1 is SGHRS and CDR2 is YFSETQ. CDR3 in amino acids: CASSFTGEYEQYF. CDR3 DNA: TGCGCCAGCAGCTTCACGGGGGAGTACGAGCAGTACTTC.